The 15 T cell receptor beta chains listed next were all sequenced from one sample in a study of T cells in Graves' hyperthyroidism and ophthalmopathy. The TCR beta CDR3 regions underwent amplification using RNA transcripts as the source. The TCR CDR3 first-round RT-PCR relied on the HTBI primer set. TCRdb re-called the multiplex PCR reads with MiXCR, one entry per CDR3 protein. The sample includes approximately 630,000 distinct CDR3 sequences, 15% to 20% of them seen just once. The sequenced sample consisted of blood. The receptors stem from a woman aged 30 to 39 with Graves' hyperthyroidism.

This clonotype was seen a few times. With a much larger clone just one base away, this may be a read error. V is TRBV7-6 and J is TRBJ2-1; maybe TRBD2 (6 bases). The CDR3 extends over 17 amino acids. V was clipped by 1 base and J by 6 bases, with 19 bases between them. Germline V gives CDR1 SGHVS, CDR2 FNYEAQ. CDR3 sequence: CASSLEQAGRLGNEQFF. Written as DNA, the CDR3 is TGTGCCAGCAGCTTAGAGCAGGCGGGAAGGCTTGGCAATGAGCAGTTCTTC.

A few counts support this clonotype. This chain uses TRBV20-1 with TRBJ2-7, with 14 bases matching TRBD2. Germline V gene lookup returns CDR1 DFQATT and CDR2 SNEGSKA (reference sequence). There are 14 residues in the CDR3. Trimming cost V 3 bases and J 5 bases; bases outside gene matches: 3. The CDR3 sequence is CSARRGLAGDEQYF. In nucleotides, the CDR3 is TGCAGTGCTAGGAGGGGACTAGCGGGAGACGAGCAGTACTTC.

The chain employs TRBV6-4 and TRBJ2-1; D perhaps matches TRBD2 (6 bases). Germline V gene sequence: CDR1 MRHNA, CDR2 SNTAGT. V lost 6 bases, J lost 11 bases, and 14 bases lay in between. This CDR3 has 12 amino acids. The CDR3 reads CASSARGGQQFF. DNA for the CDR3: TGTGCCAGCAGCGCTAGGGGAGGACAGCAGTTCTTC.

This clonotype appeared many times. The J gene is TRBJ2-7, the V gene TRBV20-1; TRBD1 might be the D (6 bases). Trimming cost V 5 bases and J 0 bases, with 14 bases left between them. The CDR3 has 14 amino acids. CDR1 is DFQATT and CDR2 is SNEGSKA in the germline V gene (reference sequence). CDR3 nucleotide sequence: TGCAGTGCTCCAGGGGCGGTCCTCTCCTACGAGCAGTACTTC. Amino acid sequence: CSAPGAVLSYEQYF.

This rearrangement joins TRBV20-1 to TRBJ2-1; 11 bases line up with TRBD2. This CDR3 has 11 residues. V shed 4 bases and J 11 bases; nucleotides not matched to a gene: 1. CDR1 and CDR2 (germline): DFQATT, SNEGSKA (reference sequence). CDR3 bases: TGCAGTGCTATAGCGGGAGGGCAGCAGTTCTTC. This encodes CSAIAGGQQFF.

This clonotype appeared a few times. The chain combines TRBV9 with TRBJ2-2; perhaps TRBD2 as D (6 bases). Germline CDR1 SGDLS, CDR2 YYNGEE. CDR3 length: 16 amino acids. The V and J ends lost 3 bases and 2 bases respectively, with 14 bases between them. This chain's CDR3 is CASSGRGTANTGELFF. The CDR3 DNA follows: TGTGCCAGCAGCGGCCGCGGGACTGCCAACACCGGGGAGCTGTTTTTT.

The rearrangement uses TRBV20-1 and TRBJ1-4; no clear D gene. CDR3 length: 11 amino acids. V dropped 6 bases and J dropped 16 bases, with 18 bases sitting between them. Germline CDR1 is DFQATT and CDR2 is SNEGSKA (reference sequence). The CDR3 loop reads CSAKLTSGTFF. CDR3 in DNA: TGCAGTGCGAAGCTGACCTCGGGCACGTTTTTT.

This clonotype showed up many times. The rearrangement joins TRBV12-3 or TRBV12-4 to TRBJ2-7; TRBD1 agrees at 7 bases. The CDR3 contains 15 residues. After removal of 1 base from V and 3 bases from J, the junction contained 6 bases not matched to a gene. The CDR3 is CASSLGGGKGYEQYF. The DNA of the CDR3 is TGTGCCAGCAGTTTAGGAGGGGGCAAAGGCTACGAGCAGTACTTC.

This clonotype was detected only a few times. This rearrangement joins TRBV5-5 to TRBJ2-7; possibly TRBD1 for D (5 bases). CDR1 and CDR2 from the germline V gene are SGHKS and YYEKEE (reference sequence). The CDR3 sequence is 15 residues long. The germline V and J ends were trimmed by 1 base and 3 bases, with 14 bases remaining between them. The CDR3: CASSLRTRDLYEQYF. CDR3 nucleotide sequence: TGTGCCAGCAGCTTGAGGACACGCGACCTCTACGAGCAGTACTTC.

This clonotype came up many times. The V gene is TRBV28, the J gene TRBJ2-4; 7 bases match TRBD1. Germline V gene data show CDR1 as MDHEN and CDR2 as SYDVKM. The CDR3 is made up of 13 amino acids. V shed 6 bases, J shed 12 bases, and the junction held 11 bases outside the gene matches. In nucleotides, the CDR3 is TGTGCCAGCAGCGGACCGGGTGAGGGGGCTCAGTACTTC. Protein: CASSGPGEGAQYF.

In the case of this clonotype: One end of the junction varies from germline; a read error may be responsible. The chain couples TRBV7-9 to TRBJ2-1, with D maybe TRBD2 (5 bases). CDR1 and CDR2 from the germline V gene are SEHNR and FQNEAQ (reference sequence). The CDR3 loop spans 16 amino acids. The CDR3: CAGSPPRGSSYNEQFF. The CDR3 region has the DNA TGTGCCGGCAGCCCGCCCCGGGGTAGCTCCTACAATGAGCAGTTCTTC.

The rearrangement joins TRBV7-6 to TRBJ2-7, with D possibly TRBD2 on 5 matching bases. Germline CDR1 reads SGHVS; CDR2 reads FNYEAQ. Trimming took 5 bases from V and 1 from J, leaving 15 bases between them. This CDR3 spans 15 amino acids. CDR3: CASSPQSGSSYEQYF. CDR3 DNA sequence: TGTGCCAGCAGCCCTCAAAGTGGGAGTTCCTACGAGCAGTACTTC.

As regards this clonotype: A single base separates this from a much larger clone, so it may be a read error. The CDR3: CASSFYDRRRPYDQYF. The CDR3 region has the DNA TGTGCCAGCAGCTTCTACGACAGGCGGCGCCCCTACGATCAGTACTTC. The rearrangement uses TRBV11-2 and TRBJ2-7; D is possibly TRBD1 (6 bases). This CDR3 is built from 16 residues. Looked up from germline, CDR1 is SGHAT and CDR2 is FQNNGV.

CDR3 protein: CASSPGQGPQFF. The CDR3 coding sequence is TGTGCCAGCTCCCCGGGCCAGGGACCTCAGTTCTTC. This sequence joins TRBV2 and TRBJ2-1, with D possibly called TRBD1 or TRBD2 (5 bases each). The length of the CDR3 is 12 residues. V was clipped by 8 bases and J by 13 bases, with 18 bases between them. Looked up from germline, CDR1 is SNHLY and CDR2 is FYNNEI.

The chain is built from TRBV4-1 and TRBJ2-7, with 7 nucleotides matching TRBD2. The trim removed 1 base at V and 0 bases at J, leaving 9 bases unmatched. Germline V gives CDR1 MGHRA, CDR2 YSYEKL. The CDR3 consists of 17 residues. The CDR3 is CASSQASPGTNSYEQYF. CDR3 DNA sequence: TGCGCCAGCAGCCAAGCCTCCCCCGGGACTAACTCCTACGAGCAGTACTTC.